This entry lists 23 T cell receptor beta chains sequenced from one sample in a study of blood T cells in healthy people across ages. Together with a sample-barcoded 5' primer, a J-beta primer mix was included in a second PCR lasting about 7 to 12 cycles. Via MiXCR, TCRdb re-called the 5' RACE reads, giving one row per CDR3 protein. The table has about 1.7 million distinct CDR3 sequences, 28% seen once. Sequenced: blood. The receptor source for this set is a woman aged 25-40 years in good health.

This clonotype occurred many times. This sequence joins TRBV20-1 and TRBJ2-7, with D perhaps assigned TRBD1 or TRBD2 (5 bases each). Germline V CDR1 and CDR2: DFQATT, SNEGSKA (reference sequence). V was trimmed by 6 bases and J by 3 bases, leaving 18 bases between them. CDR3 size: 14 residues. CDR3 loop: CSAVNRDGYYEQYF. CDR3 coding DNA: TGCAGTGCGGTGAACCGGGACGGCTACTACGAGCAGTACTTC.

Details on this clonotype: A read error may be the cause here, since a much bigger clone is one base away. V usage is TRBV12-3 or TRBV12-4 and J usage is TRBJ1-2; possibly TRBD1 for D (5 bases). Trimming left V 1 base short and J 4 bases short, with 7 bases between. CDR3 size: 13 residues. DNA for the CDR3: TGTGCCAGCAGTTTAGAGGGGTGCTATGGCTACACCTTC. Encoded protein: CASSLEGCYGYTF.

This chain connects TRBV2 to TRBJ1-6; 7 bases agree with TRBD1. The CDR3 consists of 15 residues. Unmatched junction bases numbered 8, after V lost 10 bases and J lost 2 bases. The V gene's germline CDR1 is SNHLY and CDR2 FYNNEI. CDR3 DNA: TGTGCCAACAGCCTACAGGGGACCTATAATTCACCCCTCCACTTT. As protein: CANSLQGTYNSPLHF.

The V call is TRBV5-1, the J call TRBJ2-1; 7 bases align to TRBD1. CDR1 is SGHRS and CDR2 is YFSETQ in the germline V gene. V trimming: 5 bases; J trimming: 5 bases; junction bases outside the gene matches: 16. The CDR3 is 17 residues long. The CDR3 coding sequence is TGCGCCAGCAGGACTCAGTCAGGGGGAGACGTAAACAATGAGCAGTTCTTC. This translates into CASRTQSGGDVNNEQFF. The complete variable domain, with remaining parts taken from reference TRBV5-1 and TRBJ2-1, reads KAGVTQTPRYLIKTRGQQVTLSCSPISGHRSVSWYQQTPGQGLQFLFEYFSETQRNKGNFPGRFSGRQFSNSRSEMNVSTLELGDSALYLCASRTQSGGDVNNEQFFGPGTRLTVL.

The table lists this clonotype with many counts. The chain joins TRBV7-6 to TRBJ2-5; D gene ambiguous. Trimming took off 0 bases at V and 5 bases at J, with 7 bases between the two ends. The CDR3 is made up of 13 amino acids. Germline CDR1 is SGHVS and CDR2 is FNYEAQ. DNA of the CDR3: TGTGCCAGCAGCTTAGCTAGCTCGGAGACCCAGTACTTC. Translation: CASSLASSETQYF.

The table lists this clonotype with a few counts. The rearrangement uses TRBV5-1 and TRBJ2-7; D uncertain. Germline V gives CDR1 SGHRS, CDR2 YFSETQ. V lost 1 base and J lost 5, with 10 bases in between. The CDR3 has 13 amino acids. CDR3 DNA sequence: TGCGCCAGCAGCTTGACCCTTGATGACGAGCAGTACTTC. This sequence encodes CASSLTLDDEQYF.

This clonotype was counted only a few times. CDR3 region: CASSLWTGYGYTF. The CDR3 nucleotides are TGTGCCAGCAGTTTATGGACAGGCTATGGCTACACCTTC. This chain links TRBV28 with TRBJ1-2, with D possibly matching TRBD1 (6 bases). Germline CDR1 is MDHEN and CDR2 is SYDVKM. The V and J ends lost 0 bases and 4 bases respectively, with 6 bases between them. The CDR3 has 13 residues.

This clonotype was seen ten or more times. The chain carries TRBV15 and TRBJ2-1; 7 nucleotides line up with TRBD2. V dropped 0 bases and J dropped 2; count of bases not matched to a gene: 7. Germline V CDR1 and CDR2: LNHNV, YYDKDF (reference sequence). The CDR3 is 17 residues long. The DNA for the CDR3 is TGTGCCACCAGCAGAGATCGCCCGGGGGGTCCCTACAATGAGCAGTTCTTC. Translated, it gives CATSRDRPGGPYNEQFF.

The CDR3 region is CASLLGPGDTQYF. As DNA, the CDR3 is TGTGCCAGCCTCTTAGGCCCGGGGGATACGCAGTATTTT. The J gene is TRBJ2-3, the V gene TRBV2; D is perhaps TRBD2 (5 bases). Trimming cost V 8 bases and J 6 bases, with 15 bases left between them. Germline loops: CDR1 SNHLY, CDR2 FYNNEI. This CDR3 spans 13 amino acids.

About this clonotype: A junction boundary mismatches the germline segment, possibly from a read error. The chain has TRBV20-1 and TRBJ1-1; tentative D call: TRBD1 (5 bases). From germline, CDR1 is DFQATT and CDR2 SNEGSKA (reference sequence). The CDR3 consists of 14 residues. CDR3 in DNA: TGCAGTGCTGGAGATTCACAGGCGGGCACTGAAGCTTTCTTT. It encodes CSAGDSQAGTEAFF.

The chain joins TRBV11-2 to TRBJ2-1; 13 nucleotides line up with TRBD2. Germline CDR1 is SGHAT and CDR2 is FQNNGV. The CDR3 loop spans 16 amino acids. The V segment lost 4 bases and the J segment 7 bases; nucleotides outside the gene matches: 7. DNA for the CDR3: TGTGCCAGCAGCTCCCAGACTAGCGGGGGGATGAATGAGCAGTTCTTC. Translation: CASSSQTSGGMNEQFF. The variable domain in full, with the rest retrieved from reference TRBV11-2 and TRBJ2-1, is EAGVAQSPRYKIIEKRQSVAFWCNPISGHATLYWYQQILGQGPKLLIQFQNNGVVDDSQLPKDRFSAERLKGVDSTLKIQPAKLEDSAVYLCASSSQTSGGMNEQFFGPGTRLTVL.

This clonotype was observed many times. The chain carries TRBV27 and TRBJ2-7; D perhaps matches TRBD2 (6 bases). The CDR3 length is 15 residues. Germline-derived CDR1 and CDR2 are MNHEY and SMNVEV (reference sequence). The V and J ends lost 2 bases and 1 base respectively, with 12 bases between them. The CDR3 sequence is CASSLVGSASYEQYF. The CDR3 bases are TGTGCCAGCAGTTTAGTCGGGAGTGCTTCCTACGAGCAGTACTTC.

Turning to this clonotype: One end of the junction fails to match germline, which may point to a read error. CDR3 residues: CVSSPREPGELFF. DNA for the CDR3: TGTGTCAGCAGCCCCCGGGAGCCCGGGGAGCTGTTTTTT. The chain joins TRBV7-7 to TRBJ2-2; D is possibly TRBD2 (6 bases). Germline V gene sequence: CDR1 SSHAT, CDR2 FNYEAQ (reference sequence). The CDR3 contains 13 residues. The full variable domain, rest sourced from reference TRBV7-7 and TRBJ2-2, is GAGVSQSPRYKVTKRGQDVTLRCDPISSHATLYWYQQALGQGPEFLTYFNYEAQPDKSGLPSDRFSAERPEGSISTLTIQRTEQRDSAMYRCVSSPREPGELFFGEGSRLTVL.

This rearrangement joins TRBV6-2 or TRBV6-3 to TRBJ2-2; D remains unclear. This CDR3 has 18 residues. V was pared by 2 bases and J by 3 bases, with 19 bases between. Germline CDR1 and CDR2: MNHEY and SVGEGT. The CDR3 DNA is TGTGCCAGCAGTTACGGTTGGGCCCGGACCTTCGACACCGGGGAGCTGTTTTTT. The encoded protein is CASSYGWARTFDTGELFF.

This clonotype has a handful of counts. The chain carries TRBV7-2 and TRBJ2-7; no reliable D call. CDR3 size: 14 residues. Germline assignment: CDR1 SGHTA and CDR2 FQGNSA. The V end was cut by 1 base, the J end by 2 bases, with 9 bases between. The CDR3 sequence: CASSLGRQTYEQYF. The CDR3 DNA follows: TGTGCCAGCAGCTTAGGGCGCCAGACCTACGAGCAGTACTTC. Full variable domain (outside the CDR3, taken from reference TRBV7-2 and TRBJ2-7): GAGVSQSPSNKVTEKGKDVELRCDPISGHTALYWYRQSLGQGLEFLIYFQGNSAPDKSGLPSDRFSAERTGGSVSTLTIQRTQQEDSAVYLCASSLGRQTYEQYFGPGTRLTVT.

The chain employs TRBV7-3 and TRBJ2-1; 7 nucleotides line up with TRBD2. The DNA end is more similar to TRBJ2-7, so the J call may be wrong. This CDR3 is 16 amino acids long. Germline V CDR1 and CDR2: SGHTA, FQGTGA. CDR3 protein: CASSPEGTTAYNEQYF. CDR3 coding DNA: TGTGCCAGCAGCCCGGAGGGGACTACGGCTTACAATGAGCAGTACTTC.

This clonotype has only a few counts. This chain joins TRBV7-2 and TRBJ2-5; 11 bases align to TRBD2. CDR1 and CDR2 (germline): SGHTA, FQGNSA. With V trimmed by 0 bases and J by 3 bases, 3 bases remained unmatched. CDR3 length: 16 residues. CDR3 protein: CASSLALTSGKETQYF. The CDR3 nucleotides read TGTGCCAGCAGCTTAGCGTTGACTAGCGGGAAAGAGACCCAGTACTTC.

Only a few counts were recorded for this clonotype. J is TRBJ1-4 and V is TRBV7-8; no clear D gene. The CDR3 contains 12 residues. V was trimmed by 8 bases and J by 8 bases, leaving 12 bases between them. Germline V gives CDR1 SGHVS, CDR2 FQNEAQ. The CDR3 DNA reads TGTGCCAGCCGGGCGGGAAACGAAAAACTGTTTTTT. Encoded protein: CASRAGNEKLFF.

The J gene is TRBJ1-5, the V gene TRBV20-1, with D unresolved. Germline assignment: CDR1 DFQATT and CDR2 SNEGSKA (reference sequence). Trimming cost V 6 bases and J 2 bases, with 8 bases left between them. There are 12 residues in the CDR3. The CDR3 nucleotides read TGCAGTGCGTGGGCGGGCAATCAGCCCCAGCATTTT. It translates to CSAWAGNQPQHF.

This clonotype was observed a handful of times. The chain uses TRBV14 and TRBJ2-7; 7 nucleotides match TRBD2. J gave up 5 bases and V 3 bases, and 7 bases lay outside the gene matches. The CDR3 is 14 residues long. Germline V CDR1 and CDR2: SGHDN, FVKESK. As DNA, the CDR3 is TGTGCCAGCAGCCAGGGACTACCCCCTGACGAGCAGTACTTC. Translation gives CASSQGLPPDEQYF.

The chain is built from TRBV9 and TRBJ2-5; 9 bases align to TRBD2. CDR3 length: 17 amino acids. Germline values: CDR1 SGDLS, CDR2 YYNGEE. V lost 3 bases, J lost 7 bases, and 16 bases stayed unmatched. The CDR3 here is CASSAFSGGLSSGTQYF. The CDR3 DNA reads TGTGCCAGCAGCGCCTTTAGCGGGGGCTTAAGCTCAGGGACCCAGTACTTC.

There are many counts of this clonotype. The rearrangement joins TRBV5-1 to TRBJ2-7; D is possibly TRBD1 (5 bases). Germline assignment: CDR1 SGHRS and CDR2 YFSETQ. This CDR3 is built from 15 residues. V lost 2 bases and J 3 bases, leaving 15 bases between the germline ends. CDR3 bases: TGCGCCAGCAGCTTTAACAGGAATGGGGACTACGAGCAGTACTTC. Translation: CASSFNRNGDYEQYF.

This clonotype was recorded a few times. The CDR3: CASSQVGPQYF. CDR3 in DNA: TGTGCCAGCAGCCAAGTCGGGCCTCAGTACTTC. This chain joins TRBV14 and TRBJ2-5, with D unclear. Trimming removed 1 base at V and 11 bases at J, with 8 bases between. The germline gives CDR1 SGHDN, CDR2 FVKESK. The CDR3 is made up of 11 amino acids.